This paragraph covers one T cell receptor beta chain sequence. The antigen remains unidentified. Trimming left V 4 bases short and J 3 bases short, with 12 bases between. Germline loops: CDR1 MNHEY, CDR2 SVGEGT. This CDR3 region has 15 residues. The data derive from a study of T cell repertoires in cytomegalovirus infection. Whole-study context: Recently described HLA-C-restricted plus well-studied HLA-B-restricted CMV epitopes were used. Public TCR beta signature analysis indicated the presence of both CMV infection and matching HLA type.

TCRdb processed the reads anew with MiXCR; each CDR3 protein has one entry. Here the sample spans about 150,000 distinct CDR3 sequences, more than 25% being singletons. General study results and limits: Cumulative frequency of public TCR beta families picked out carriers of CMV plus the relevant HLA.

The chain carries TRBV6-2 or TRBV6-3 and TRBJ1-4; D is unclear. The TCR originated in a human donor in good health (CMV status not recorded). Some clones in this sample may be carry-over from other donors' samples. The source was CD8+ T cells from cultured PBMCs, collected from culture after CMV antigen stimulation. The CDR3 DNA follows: TGTGCCAGCAGTTTGGACCCTGGGGCTAATGAAAAACTGTTTTTT. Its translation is CASSLDPGANEKLFF.